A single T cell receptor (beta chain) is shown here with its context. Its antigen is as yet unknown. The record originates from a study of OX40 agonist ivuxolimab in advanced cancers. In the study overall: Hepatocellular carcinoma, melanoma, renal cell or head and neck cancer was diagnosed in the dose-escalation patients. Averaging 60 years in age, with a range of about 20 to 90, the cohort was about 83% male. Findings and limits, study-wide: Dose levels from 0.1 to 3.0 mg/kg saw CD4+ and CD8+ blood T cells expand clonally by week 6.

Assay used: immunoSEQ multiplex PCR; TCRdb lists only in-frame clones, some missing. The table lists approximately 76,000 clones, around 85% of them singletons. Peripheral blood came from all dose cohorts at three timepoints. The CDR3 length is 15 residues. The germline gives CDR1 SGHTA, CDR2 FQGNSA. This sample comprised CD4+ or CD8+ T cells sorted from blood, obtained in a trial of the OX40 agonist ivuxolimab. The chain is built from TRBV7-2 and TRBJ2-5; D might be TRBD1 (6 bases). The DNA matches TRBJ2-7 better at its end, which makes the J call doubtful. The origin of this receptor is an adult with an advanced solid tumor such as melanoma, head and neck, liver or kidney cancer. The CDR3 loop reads CASSHLAGEGYEQYF. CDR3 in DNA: TGTGCCAGCAGCCACCTAGCAGGGGAAGGCTACGAGCAGTACTTC.